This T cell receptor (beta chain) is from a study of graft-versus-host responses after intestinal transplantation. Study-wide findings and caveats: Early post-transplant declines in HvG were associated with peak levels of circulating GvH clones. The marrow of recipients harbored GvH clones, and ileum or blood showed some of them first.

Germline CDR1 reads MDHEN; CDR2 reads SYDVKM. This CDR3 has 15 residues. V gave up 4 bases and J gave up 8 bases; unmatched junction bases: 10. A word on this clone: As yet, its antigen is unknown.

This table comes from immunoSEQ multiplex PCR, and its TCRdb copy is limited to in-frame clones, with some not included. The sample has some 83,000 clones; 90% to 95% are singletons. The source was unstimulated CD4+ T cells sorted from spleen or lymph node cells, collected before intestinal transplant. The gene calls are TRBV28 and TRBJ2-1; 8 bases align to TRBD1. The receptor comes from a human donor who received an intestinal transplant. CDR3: CASSSTGQGRHEQFF. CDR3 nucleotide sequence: TGTGCCAGCAGTTCTACAGGACAGGGTCGGCATGAGCAGTTCTTC.